Below are 7 T cell receptor beta chains sequenced from a single sample in a study of metastatic and nonmetastatic thyroid tumors. TCRdb re-processed the PCR reads through MiXCR. The sample consists of about 27,000 clones, over 12% of them appearing once. No treatment of any kind had been given to any patient before thyroid surgery. The sequenced sample was blood. The receptor set was obtained from a male donor with papillary thyroid cancer or a benign thyroid nodule (not recorded which). Some clones in this sample may be carry-over from other donors' samples.

This clone was picked up many times. The gene calls are TRBV15 and TRBJ2-3, with 9 bases matching TRBD1. Germline V gene data show CDR1 as LNHNV and CDR2 as YYDKDF (reference sequence). The V and J ends lost 8 bases and 3 bases, in that order; junction bases with no gene match: 9. The CDR3 length is 15 residues. The CDR3 nucleotides are TGTGCCACCGTACAGGGAGACAGGGGGACAGATACGCAGTATTTT. Encoded protein: CATVQGDRGTDTQYF.

This clone came up many times. The V call is TRBV7-9, the J call TRBJ1-2; 7 positions agree with TRBD1. The CDR3 has 15 amino acids. CDR1 and CDR2 (germline): SEHNR, FQNEAQ (reference sequence). V shed 5 bases and J 7 bases; nucleotides not matched to a gene: 13. The CDR3 region has the DNA TGTGCCAGCAGCCGAGGGGGGGAGGGGGCGTCTGGCTACACCTTC. As protein: CASSRGGEGASGYTF.

This clone was recorded many times. The rearrangement joins TRBV11-2 to TRBJ2-2; D possibly matches TRBD1 or TRBD2 (5 bases each). CDR1 and CDR2 (germline): SGHAT, FQNNGV. Deletions cut 6 bases from V and 3 bases from J, with 14 bases between. The CDR3 is 15 amino acids. The CDR3 DNA reads TGTGCCAGCAGATTATGGGGGAAGGACACCGGGGAGCTGTTTTTT. Translated, it gives CASRLWGKDTGELFF.

In its sample, this clone was seen many times. The chain has TRBV20-1 and TRBJ1-2; D is possibly TRBD1 (5 bases). Germline V lookup: CDR1 DFQATT, CDR2 SNEGSKA (reference sequence). Trimming removed 6 bases at V and 9 bases at J, with 20 bases between. The CDR3 is 13 amino acids. CDR3: CSAEQSGQRSYTF. Written as DNA, the CDR3 is TGCAGTGCAGAGCAGTCGGGGCAAAGGAGCTACACCTTC.

Many counts were recorded for this clone. A read error is possible here, since a much larger clone lies one base away. The V call is TRBV18, the J call TRBJ1-1; 9 bases fit TRBD1. The CDR3 loop spans 19 amino acids. CDR1 is KGHSH and CDR2 is LQKENI in the germline V gene. The CDR3 DNA is TGTGCCTGCTCACCGACGGAGGTGAATGGACAGGGGAGGGACACTGAAGCTTTCTTT. Its protein is CACSPTEVNGQGRDTEAFF.

The chain carries TRBV9 and TRBJ2-7, with 8 bases matching TRBD1. The CDR3 consists of 16 residues. Germline-derived CDR1 and CDR2 are SGDLS and YYNGEE. J lost 6 bases, V lost 4 bases, and 15 bases had no gene match. CDR3 coding DNA: TGTGCCAGCAGCCCACGATGGTGGGGACAGGTCACCGAGCAGTACTTC. It specifies CASSPRWWGQVTEQYF. Using reference TRBV9 and TRBJ2-7 for the parts outside the CDR3, the full variable domain is DSGVTQTPKHLITATGQRVTLRCSPRSGDLSVYWYQQSLDQGLQFLIQYYNGEERAKGNILERFSAQQFPDLHSELNLSSLELGDSALYFCASSPRWWGQVTEQYFGPGTRLTVT.

This clone was seen at least ten times. The V and J genes are TRBV12-5 and TRBJ1-1; D ambiguous. This CDR3 region has 15 residues. V lost 4 bases to trimming and J lost 5 bases, with 17 bases between them. Germline CDR1 and CDR2: LGHNT and FRNRAP. The CDR3 DNA reads as TGTGCTAGTGGTTGGGCCTCGACAATTTGGACTGAAGCTTTCTTT. This codes for CASGWASTIWTEAFF.